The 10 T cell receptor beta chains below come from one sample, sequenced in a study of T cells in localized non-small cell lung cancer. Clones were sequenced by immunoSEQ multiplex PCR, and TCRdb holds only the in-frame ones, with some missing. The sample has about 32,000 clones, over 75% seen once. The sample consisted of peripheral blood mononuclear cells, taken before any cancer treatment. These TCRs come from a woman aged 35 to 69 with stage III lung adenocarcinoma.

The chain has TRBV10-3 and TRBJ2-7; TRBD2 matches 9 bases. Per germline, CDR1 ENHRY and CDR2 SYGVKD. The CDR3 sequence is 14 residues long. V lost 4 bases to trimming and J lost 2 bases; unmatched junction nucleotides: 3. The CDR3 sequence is CAISAKREAYEQYF. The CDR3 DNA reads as TGTGCCATCAGTGCTAAGCGGGAGGCCTACGAGCAGTACTTC.

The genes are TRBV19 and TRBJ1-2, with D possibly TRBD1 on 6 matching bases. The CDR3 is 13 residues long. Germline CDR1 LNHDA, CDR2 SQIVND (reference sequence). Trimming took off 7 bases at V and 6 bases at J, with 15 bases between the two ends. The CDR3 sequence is CASTPDRIDGYTF. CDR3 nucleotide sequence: TGTGCCAGTACTCCTGACAGGATAGATGGCTACACCTTC.

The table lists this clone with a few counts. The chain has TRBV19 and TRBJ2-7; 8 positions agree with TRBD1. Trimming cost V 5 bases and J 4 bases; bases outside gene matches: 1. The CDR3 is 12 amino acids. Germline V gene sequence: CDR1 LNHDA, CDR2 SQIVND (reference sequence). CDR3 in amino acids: CASSGQGYEQYF. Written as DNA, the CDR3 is TGTGCCAGTAGTGGACAGGGTTACGAGCAGTACTTC.

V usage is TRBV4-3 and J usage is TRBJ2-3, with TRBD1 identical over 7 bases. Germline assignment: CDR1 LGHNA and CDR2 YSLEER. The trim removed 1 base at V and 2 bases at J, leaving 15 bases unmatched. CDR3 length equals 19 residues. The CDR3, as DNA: TGCGCCAGCAGCCAAGGGGGACAGCCCTCGAGACTTCCCACAGATACGCAGTATTTT. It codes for CASSQGGQPSRLPTDTQYF.

The DNA for the CDR3 is TGTGCCAGCAGCCCCACGCGGGCTCGGGAGACCCAGTACTTC. Protein sequence: CASSPTRARETQYF. The V and J genes are TRBV9 and TRBJ2-5; D possibly corresponds to TRBD2 (5 bases). The V gene's germline CDR1 is SGDLS and CDR2 YYNGEE. CDR3 length: 14 residues. V lost 4 bases and J lost 5, with 15 bases in between.

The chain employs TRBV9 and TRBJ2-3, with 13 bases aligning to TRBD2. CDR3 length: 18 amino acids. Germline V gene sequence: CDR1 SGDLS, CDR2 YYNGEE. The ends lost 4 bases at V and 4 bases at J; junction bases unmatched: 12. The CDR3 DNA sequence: TGTGCCAGCAGCCCCCAGCCGGGGACTAGCGGGACCCCAGATACGCAGTATTTT. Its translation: CASSPQPGTSGTPDTQYF.

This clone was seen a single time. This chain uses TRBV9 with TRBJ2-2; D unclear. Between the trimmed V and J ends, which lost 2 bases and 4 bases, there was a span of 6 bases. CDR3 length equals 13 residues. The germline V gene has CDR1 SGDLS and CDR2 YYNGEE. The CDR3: CASSVRLTGELFF. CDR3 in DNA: TGTGCCAGCAGCGTTAGACTCACCGGGGAGCTGTTTTTT.

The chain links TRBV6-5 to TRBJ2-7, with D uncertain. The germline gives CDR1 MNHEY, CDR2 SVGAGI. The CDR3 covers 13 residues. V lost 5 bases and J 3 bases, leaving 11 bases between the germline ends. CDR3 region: CASSPSRLYEQYF. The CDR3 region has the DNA TGTGCCAGCAGTCCCAGCAGGCTCTACGAGCAGTACTTC.

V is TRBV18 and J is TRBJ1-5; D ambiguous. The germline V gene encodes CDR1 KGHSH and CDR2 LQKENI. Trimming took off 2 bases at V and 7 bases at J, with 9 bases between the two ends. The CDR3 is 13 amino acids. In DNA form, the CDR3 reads TGTGCCAGCTCACCAAGGGCGGAACAGCCCCAGCATTTT. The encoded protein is CASSPRAEQPQHF.

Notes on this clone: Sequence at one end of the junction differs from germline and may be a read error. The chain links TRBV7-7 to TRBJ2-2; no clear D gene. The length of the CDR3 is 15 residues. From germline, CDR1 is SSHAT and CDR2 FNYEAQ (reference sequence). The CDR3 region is CASSLQPDPTGELFF. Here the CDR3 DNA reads TGTGCTAGCAGCTTACAACCCGACCCCACCGGGGAGCTGTTTTTT.